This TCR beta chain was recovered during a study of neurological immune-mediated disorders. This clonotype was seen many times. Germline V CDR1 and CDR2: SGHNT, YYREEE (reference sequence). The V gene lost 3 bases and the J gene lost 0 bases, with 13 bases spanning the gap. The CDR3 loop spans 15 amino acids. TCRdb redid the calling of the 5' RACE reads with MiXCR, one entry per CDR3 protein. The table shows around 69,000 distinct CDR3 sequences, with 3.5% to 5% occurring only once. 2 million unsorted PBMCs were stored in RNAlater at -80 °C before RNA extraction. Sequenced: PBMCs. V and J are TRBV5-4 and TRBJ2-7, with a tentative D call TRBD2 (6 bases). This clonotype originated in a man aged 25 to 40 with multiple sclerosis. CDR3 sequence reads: CASSYPGSRSYEQYF. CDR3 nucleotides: TGTGCCAGCAGCTACCCCGGGAGCCGCTCCTACGAGCAGTACTTC.